The 11 T cell receptor beta chains reported below all come from one sample, sequenced in a study of yellow fever vaccine responses in identical twins. Each CDR3 protein gets one entry after TCRdb re-called the RT-PCR reads with MiXCR. The profile shows roughly 3,500 distinct CDR3 sequences, 70% to 90% of them singletons. Sequenced here: T cells from blood (PBMCs), unsorted or a sorted subset (not recorded which), sampled before or after yellow fever vaccination (not recorded which). These receptors came from a young woman who received the yellow fever vaccine.

The chain couples TRBV11-2 to TRBJ1-4; possible D gene TRBD1, 6 bases. The CDR3 totals 15 residues. Trimming left V 5 bases short and J 7 bases short, with 17 bases between. Germline loops: CDR1 SGHAT, CDR2 FQNNGV. Here the CDR3 reads CASSKHPGQGEKLFF. CDR3 DNA: TGTGCCAGCAGCAAACACCCGGGACAAGGTGAAAAACTGTTTTTT.

This clonotype was seen only a few times. The chain recombines TRBV29-1 with TRBJ1-1; D unresolved. CDR3 length: 13 residues. Germline V gene lookup returns CDR1 SQVTM and CDR2 ANQGSEA. V was cut by 6 bases and J by 1 base, with 12 bases left in between. The CDR3 loop reads CSVNGGGNTEAFF. CDR3 nucleotides: TGCAGCGTGAACGGCGGCGGGAACACTGAAGCTTTCTTT.

The chain employs TRBV7-9 and TRBJ1-5, with TRBD1 as a possible D gene (5 bases). Trimming pared 2 bases from V and 3 bases from J, leaving 11 bases between. The CDR3 is 15 amino acids. Germline V CDR1 and CDR2: SEHNR, FQNEAQ (reference sequence). CDR3 sequence (DNA): TGTGCCAGCAGCTTAAACAGTGGGGCCAATCAGCCCCAGCATTTT. The encoded protein is CASSLNSGANQPQHF.

This clonotype was counted a few times. V usage is TRBV2 and J usage is TRBJ2-7, with 8 bases fitting TRBD1. V lost 4 bases, J lost 4 bases, and 3 bases stayed unmatched. In germline, CDR1 is SNHLY, CDR2 FYNNEI. This CDR3 has 13 residues. The CDR3 sequence is CASSVGQEYEQYF. Written as DNA, the CDR3 is TGTGCCAGCAGTGTGGGACAGGAGTACGAGCAGTACTTC.

The J gene is TRBJ1-1, the V gene TRBV21-1. TRBV21-1 constitutes a pseudogene. The CDR3 is 15 residues long. CDR3 residues: CASSRRMPLNTEAFF. For the CDR3, the DNA is TGTGCCAGCAGCAGACGAATGCCTCTGAACACTGAAGCTTTCTTT.

V usage is TRBV7-6 and J usage is TRBJ1-2; D is perhaps TRBD1 (5 bases). Germline CDR1 SGHVS, CDR2 FNYEAQ. The CDR3 has 18 amino acids. Trimming stripped 1 base from V and 4 bases from J, with 22 bases between. CDR3 bases: TGTGCCAGCAGCTTAGTTAGGGGCTGGGCAGGTCTCGGCTATGGCTACACCTTC. This gives the protein CASSLVRGWAGLGYGYTF.

The V and J genes are TRBV3-1 and TRBJ2-3, with 8 bases aligning to TRBD2. This CDR3 is 14 amino acids long. The V gene's germline CDR1 is LGHDT and CDR2 YNNKEL (reference sequence). Trimming removed 4 bases from V and 4 bases from J; junction bases left unmatched: 4. The CDR3 spells CASSPGLVPDTQYF. The CDR3 DNA follows: TGTGCCAGCAGCCCGGGACTAGTCCCAGATACGCAGTATTTT.

The J gene is TRBJ2-3, the V gene TRBV10-3; 7 nucleotides align to TRBD2. V was pared by 4 bases and J by 5 bases, with 0 bases of the junction left unmatched. The CDR3 loop spans 12 amino acids. Looked up from germline, CDR1 is ENHRY and CDR2 is SYGVKD. As DNA, the CDR3 is TGTGCCATCAGTGGGGGGGGAGATACGCAGTATTTT. Translated: CAISGGGDTQYF.

The V and J genes are TRBV29-1 and TRBJ1-2; D gene uncertain. The CDR3 is 11 residues long. Germline lookup yields CDR1 SQVTM and CDR2 ANQGSEA. The V end was cut by 1 base, the J end by 4 bases, with 4 bases between. CDR3 DNA: TGCAGCGTTGAAGGGGTCTATGGCTACACCTTC. It specifies CSVEGVYGYTF.

This clonotype was seen once. The chain uses TRBV5-1 and TRBJ1-1, with D maybe TRBD1 (5 bases). The CDR3 is 15 residues long. V was trimmed by 0 bases and J by 1 base, leaving 10 bases between them. In germline, CDR1 is SGHRS, CDR2 YFSETQ. CDR3 amino acids: CASSLGLTGNTEAFF. The CDR3 region has the DNA TGCGCCAGCAGCTTGGGACTTACAGGGAACACTGAAGCTTTCTTT.

V gene TRBV29-1 combines with J gene TRBJ2-7; D may be TRBD2 (5 bases). Germline assignment: CDR1 SQVTM and CDR2 ANQGSEA. The CDR3 totals 13 residues. The ends were cut back, 4 bases at V and 0 bases at J, with 10 bases in the middle. The CDR3 DNA sequence: TGCAGCGTTGTCCGGACTGGCTCCTACGAGCAGTACTTC. This sequence encodes CSVVRTGSYEQYF.